This TCR beta chain was identified during a study of chemoradiotherapy in HPV16-positive cancers. Study summary: Candidate HPV-specific clones and shared TCR motifs came from a couple of HPV16-positive patients. Overall study results and limits: Better recurrence-free survival went with HPV-responsive T-cell expansion in HPV16-positive patients. The functional HPV-specific definition rests on just two HPV16-positive patients. Candidate HPV-specific clones and E7-related TCR motifs grew in tumor during treatment.

The V and J ends lost 3 bases and 4 bases respectively, with 13 bases between them. CDR1 and CDR2 (germline): SEHNR, FQNEAQ (reference sequence). The CDR3 is made up of 15 amino acids. TCRdb's table, derived via immunoSEQ multiplex PCR, lists solely in-frame clones and lacks some. The table shows around 6,500 clones, with 81% occurring only once. About this clone itself: The antigen remains undetermined. This sample includes further DNA sequences coding for the same CDR3.

The receptor's source is a human donor with HPV-associated anogenital cancer. Specimen: tumor tissue, collected from a patient who underwent chemoradiotherapy. V usage is TRBV7-9 and J usage is TRBJ2-1; tentatively, D is TRBD1 or TRBD2 (5 bases each). This CDR3 is CASSFVRGGYNEQFF. Here the CDR3 DNA reads TGTGCCAGCAGCTTCGTTCGGGGCGGATACAATGAGCAGTTCTTC.